This T cell receptor beta chain derives from a study of blood T cells in healthy people across ages. The overall study: Using template switching, researchers captured about one barcoded beta molecule for each two T cells. Findings and limits, study-wide: Since the PBMCs were unsorted, naive and antigen-experienced cells could not be conclusively compared. Fewer expanded clones and more diversity marked long-lived versus aged donors.

Through a sample-barcoded 5' primer and a J-beta primer mix, a second PCR was run for roughly 6 to 11 cycles. A single record per CDR3 protein comes from TCRdb applying MiXCR to the 5' RACE reads. Of over a million distinct CDR3 sequences in the sample, around 59% were seen once. The V segment lost 4 bases and the J segment 9 bases; nucleotides outside the gene matches: 9. Germline V gene sequence: CDR1 SGDLS, CDR2 YYNGEE. This CDR3 spans 15 amino acids. Remarks on this clonotype: Its target is not known.

This clonotype was sampled from a man younger than 30 in good health. This sequence joins TRBV9 and TRBJ1-6; 8 nucleotides agree with TRBD1. Sequences were obtained from blood. The CDR3 DNA reads as TGTGCCAGCAGCATACAGGGGGTCTTTGGTTCACCCCTCCACTTT. Protein: CASSIQGVFGSPLHF.